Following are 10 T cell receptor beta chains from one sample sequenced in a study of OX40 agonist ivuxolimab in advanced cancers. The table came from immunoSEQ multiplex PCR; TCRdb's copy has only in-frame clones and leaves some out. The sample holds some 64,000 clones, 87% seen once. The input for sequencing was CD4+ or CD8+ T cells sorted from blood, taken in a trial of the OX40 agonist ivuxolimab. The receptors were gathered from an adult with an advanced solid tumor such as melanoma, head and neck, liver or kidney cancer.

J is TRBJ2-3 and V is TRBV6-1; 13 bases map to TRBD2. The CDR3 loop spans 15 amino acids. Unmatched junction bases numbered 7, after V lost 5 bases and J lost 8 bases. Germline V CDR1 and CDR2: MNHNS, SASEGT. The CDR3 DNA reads TGTGCCAGCAGTCCCCGGACTAGCGGGAGTGGTACGCAGTATTTT. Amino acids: CASSPRTSGSGTQYF.

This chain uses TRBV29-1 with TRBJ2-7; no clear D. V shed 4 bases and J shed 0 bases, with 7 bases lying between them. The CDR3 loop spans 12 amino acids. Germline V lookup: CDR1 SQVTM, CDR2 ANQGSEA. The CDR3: CSVASHSYEQYF. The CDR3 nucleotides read TGCAGCGTTGCGTCACACTCCTACGAGCAGTACTTC.

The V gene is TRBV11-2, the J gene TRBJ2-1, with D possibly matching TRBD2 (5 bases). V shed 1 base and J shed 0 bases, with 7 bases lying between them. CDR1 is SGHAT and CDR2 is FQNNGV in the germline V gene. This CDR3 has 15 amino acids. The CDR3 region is CASSLAGSSYNEQFF. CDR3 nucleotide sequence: TGTGCCAGCAGCTTAGCGGGGAGCTCCTACAATGAGCAGTTCTTC.

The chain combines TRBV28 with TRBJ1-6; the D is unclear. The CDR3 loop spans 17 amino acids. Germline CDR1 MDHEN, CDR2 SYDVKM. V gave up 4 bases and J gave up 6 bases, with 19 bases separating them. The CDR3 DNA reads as TGTGCCAGCAGTTCACCGAATACGCCCGGGTTTAATTCACCCCTCCACTTT. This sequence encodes CASSSPNTPGFNSPLHF.

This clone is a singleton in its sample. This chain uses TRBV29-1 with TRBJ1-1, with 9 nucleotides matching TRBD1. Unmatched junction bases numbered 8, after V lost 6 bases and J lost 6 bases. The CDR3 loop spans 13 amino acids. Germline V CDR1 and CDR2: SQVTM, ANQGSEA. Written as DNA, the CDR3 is TGCAGCGTGCAAACAGGGGGCAAAGCTGAAGCTTTCTTT. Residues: CSVQTGGKAEAFF. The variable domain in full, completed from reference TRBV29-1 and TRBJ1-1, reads SAVISQKPSRDICQRGTSLTIQCQVDSQVTMMFWYRQQPGQSLTLIATANQGSEATYESGFVIDKFPISRPNLTFSTLTVSNMSPEDSSIYLCSVQTGGKAEAFFGQGTRLTVV.

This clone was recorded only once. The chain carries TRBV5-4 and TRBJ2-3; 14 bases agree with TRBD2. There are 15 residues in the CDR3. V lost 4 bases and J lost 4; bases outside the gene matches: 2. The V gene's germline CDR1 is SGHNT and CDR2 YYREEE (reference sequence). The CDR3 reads CASSRLAGGADTQYF. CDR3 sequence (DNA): TGTGCCAGCAGCCGACTAGCGGGAGGGGCAGATACGCAGTATTTT.

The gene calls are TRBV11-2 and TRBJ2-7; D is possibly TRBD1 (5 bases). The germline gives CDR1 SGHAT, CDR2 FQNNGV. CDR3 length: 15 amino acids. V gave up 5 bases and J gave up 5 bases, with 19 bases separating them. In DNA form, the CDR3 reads TGTGCCAGCAGCCCGCCCAGGACGGACATCCACGAGCAGTACTTC. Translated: CASSPPRTDIHEQYF.

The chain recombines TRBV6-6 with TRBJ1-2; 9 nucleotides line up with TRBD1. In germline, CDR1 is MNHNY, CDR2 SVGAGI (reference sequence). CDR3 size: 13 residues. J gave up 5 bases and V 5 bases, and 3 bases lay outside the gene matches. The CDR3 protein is CASSTGGVYGYTF. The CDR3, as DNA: TGTGCCAGCAGTACAGGGGGCGTATATGGCTACACCTTC.

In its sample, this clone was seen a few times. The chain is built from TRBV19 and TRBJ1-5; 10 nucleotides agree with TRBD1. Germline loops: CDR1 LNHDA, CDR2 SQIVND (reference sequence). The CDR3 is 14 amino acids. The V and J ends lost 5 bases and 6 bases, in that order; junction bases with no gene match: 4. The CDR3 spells CASSSGQGRQPQHF. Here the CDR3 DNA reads TGTGCCAGTAGTTCGGGACAGGGGCGTCAGCCCCAGCATTTT.

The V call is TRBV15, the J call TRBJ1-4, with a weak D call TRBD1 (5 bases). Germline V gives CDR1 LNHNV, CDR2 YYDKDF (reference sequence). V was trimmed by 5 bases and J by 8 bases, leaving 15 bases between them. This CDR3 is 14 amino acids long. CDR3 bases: TGTGCCACCAGCGACGGGGCCAGCGGAGAAAAACTGTTTTTT. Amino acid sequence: CATSDGASGEKLFF.